Given below is one TCR beta chain in context. What it binds is unknown. All donors participated as healthy donors of bone marrow. This record belongs to a study of cytomegalovirus exposure and HLA in healthy donors. Study-wide results and caveats: Being productive about 87% or about 30% of the time was typical of most TCR beta V segments in an earlier analysis. Links to common viral pathogens appeared, in a later analysis, for several of the most significant clusters.

The PCR employed 60 Vbeta primers together with 13 Jbeta primers. Per the authors' pipeline: Unique TCR beta chains totaled some 80 million in a later count, with approximately 11 million of them shared. Sequenced by immunoSEQ multiplex PCR; TCRdb stores in-frame clones only, minus some. V, J and clone size were drawn from that table, and D and trimming were deduced from the DNA. The repertoire consists of 150,000 to 250,000 clones, with 79% occurring once and the leading ten covering 1.5%. The CDR3 is 16 residues long. The V end lost 0 bases, the J end lost 2 bases, and 12 bases lay between the germline ends. From germline, CDR1 is LGHNA and CDR2 YSLEER.

What was sequenced was PBMCs. The chain uses TRBV4-3 and TRBJ2-3, with D maybe TRBD1 (5 bases). The TCR originated in a girl between 10 and 17 years old in good health and CMV-seropositive. As DNA, the CDR3 is TGCGCCAGCAGCCAAGATCTGCAGGGTTACACAGATACGCAGTATTTT. It is translated as CASSQDLQGYTDTQYF.